This TCR beta chain is drawn from a study of CD8 T cells in Susac syndrome (dated by TCRdb to 2018 to 2020). As for the study more broadly: Repertoire sequencing was used to test whether CD8+ T cell activation and differentiation in Susac syndrome was antigen driven.

With regard to this clonotype: The specificity of this receptor is unknown. Nothing much larger sits one base from this clone, and base qualities are not available.

Peripheral blood CD8+ and CD4+ T cells from healthy donors, Susac syndrome patients and multiple sclerosis patients were profiled using high-throughput TCR beta sequencing. Healthy donors were included as age- and sex-matched controls. Bulk CD8+ and CD4+ T cells were purified by magnetic negative isolation, while CD8+ TEMRA cells were enriched using FACS. Blood was drawn into EDTA tubes, processed within 24 hours, and PBMCs were isolated by density gradient centrifugation. PBMCs intended for TCR sequencing were frozen in liquid nitrogen and were later thawed in a 37 degrees C water bath. Purity of sorted or isolated CD4+, CD8+ and CD8+ TEMRA cells was at least 90%. Results the study describes overall, beyond this receptor: The study acknowledged that relatively few individuals were included in the TCR sequencing and HLA analysis.

RNA was extracted using the RNeasy kit, and about 0.45 to 1 ug of the RNA was reverse transcribed with random hexamers. The immunoSEQ multiplex PCR assay, covering 54 Vbeta and 13 Jbeta segments, was used to amplify TCR beta CDR3 regions. PCR amplification bias was corrected using a synthetic template baseline for primer optimization and computational correction. The study's own analysis went as follows. Reads were annotated to V, D and J genes according to IMGT and were analyzed with immunoSEQ Analyzer, with only productive sequences retained. Clonality was computed as one minus Shannon entropy normalized by log2 of the number of productive unique sequences. Public and private clones were assessed among the 100 most prevalent clones of each patient and control. Clones were defined as Susac-specific when absent from the healthy and MS cohorts, from about 1,100 published viral clones and from other ImmuneACCESS disease sequences. TCRdb redid the processing of the public reads, applying fastp at Q25 and MiXCR, and retained in-frame beta chains. All rows with the same CDR3 protein become a single entry with the most common DNA and genes. These V and J calls originate from TCRdb's pipeline instead of the authors' own analysis. Present in this sample are 180,000 or so distinct CDR3 sequences, around 94% of which were seen just once. Jointly, the top ten make up over 0.12% of the sample.

Reading the germline V gene gives CDR1 SGHRS and CDR2 YFSETQ. Counted from cysteine to phenylalanine, this CDR3 has 14 amino acids. Only the CDR3 DNA is retained, 42 bases long and in frame from the first base. The chain was built from TRBV5-1 and TRBJ2-3; the D segment cannot be called with confidence. Sequencing was carried out using CD4+ T cells from PBMCs. This receptor was taken from a human donor in good health. The nucleotides read TGCGACTGCAGGAAGGACCCTCACGCAGATACGCAGTATTTT. Its coded protein is CDCRKDPHADTQYF.